This T cell receptor beta chain was observed in a study of vaccination effects on CD4 cells after COVID-19. Antigen-specific CD4+ T cells were expanded (with viral peptide pools) by the ViraFEST assay ahead of sequencing. CD4+ T cells were isolated after 10 days of culture. Each vaccine recipient was nucleocapsid antibody negative and had no prior SARS-CoV-2 infection. Replacing half the medium with IL-2 medium was done on days 3 and 7. CDR1 and CDR2 (germline): MNHEY, SMNVEV (reference sequence). CDR3 length: 14 amino acids. Trimming took off 6 bases at V and 8 bases at J, with 18 bases between the two ends. For this clone: Its antigen is undetermined.

Clones were sequenced by immunoSEQ multiplex PCR, and TCRdb holds only the in-frame ones, with some missing. The data show tens of thousands of clones, with approximately 71% seen just once and around 12% held by the top ten. This material consisted of CD4+ T cells from PBMCs cultured with HCoV-OC43 spike peptides, taken before COVID-19 vaccination. Subset given: HCoV-OC43 spike overlapping peptide pool stimulation. V gene TRBV27 combines with J gene TRBJ2-3, with D possibly being TRBD2 (7 bases). The TCR was taken from a human donor who received a COVID-19 vaccine. The CDR3 nucleotides read TGTGCCAGCAGGAATAGGGGGGGGGTGCTTACGCAGTATTTT. Protein: CASRNRGGVLTQYF.